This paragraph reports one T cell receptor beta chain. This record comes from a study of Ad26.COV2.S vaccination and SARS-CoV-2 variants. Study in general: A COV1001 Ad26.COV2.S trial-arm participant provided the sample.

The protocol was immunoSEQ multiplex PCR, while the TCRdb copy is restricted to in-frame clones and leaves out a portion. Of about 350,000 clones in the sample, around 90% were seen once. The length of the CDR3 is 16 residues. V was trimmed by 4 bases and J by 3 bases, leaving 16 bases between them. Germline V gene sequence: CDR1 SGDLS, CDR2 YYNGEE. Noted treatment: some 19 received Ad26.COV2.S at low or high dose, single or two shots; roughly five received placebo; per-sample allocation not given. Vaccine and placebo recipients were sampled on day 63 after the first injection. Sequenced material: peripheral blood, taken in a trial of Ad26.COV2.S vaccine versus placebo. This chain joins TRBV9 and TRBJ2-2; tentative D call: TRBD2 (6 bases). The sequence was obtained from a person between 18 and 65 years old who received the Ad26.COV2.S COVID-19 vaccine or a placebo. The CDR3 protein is CASSTGGGLYTGELFF. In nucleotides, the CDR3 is TGTGCCAGCAGCACCGGAGGAGGGTTATACACCGGGGAGCTGTTTTTT. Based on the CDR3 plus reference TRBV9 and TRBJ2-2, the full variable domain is DSGVTQTPKHLITATGQRVTLRCSPRSGDLSVYWYQQSLDQGLQFLIQYYNGEERAKGNILERFSAQQFPDLHSELNLSSLELGDSALYFCASSTGGGLYTGELFFGEGSRLTVL.